What follows describes a single TCR beta chain. PCR primers comprised 60 Vbeta and 13 Jbeta primers. This table comes from immunoSEQ multiplex PCR, and its TCRdb copy is limited to in-frame clones, with some not included. Of more than 60,000 clones in the sample, nearly 80% are singletons; the top ten hold 8% to 9.5%. These data originate in a study of cytomegalovirus exposure and HLA in healthy donors. Trimming cost V 4 bases and J 0 bases, with 12 bases left between them. CDR3 length equals 16 residues. Germline CDR1 SNHLY, CDR2 FYNNEI. This chain joins TRBV2 and TRBJ2-2; D remains ambiguous. Sequencing was carried out using PBMCs. The source of this sequence is a woman aged 40 to 55 in good health and CMV-seropositive. CDR3: CASSVHQASNTGELFF. The CDR3 DNA is TGTGCCAGCAGTGTTCATCAGGCCTCGAACACCGGGGAGCTGTTTTTT.